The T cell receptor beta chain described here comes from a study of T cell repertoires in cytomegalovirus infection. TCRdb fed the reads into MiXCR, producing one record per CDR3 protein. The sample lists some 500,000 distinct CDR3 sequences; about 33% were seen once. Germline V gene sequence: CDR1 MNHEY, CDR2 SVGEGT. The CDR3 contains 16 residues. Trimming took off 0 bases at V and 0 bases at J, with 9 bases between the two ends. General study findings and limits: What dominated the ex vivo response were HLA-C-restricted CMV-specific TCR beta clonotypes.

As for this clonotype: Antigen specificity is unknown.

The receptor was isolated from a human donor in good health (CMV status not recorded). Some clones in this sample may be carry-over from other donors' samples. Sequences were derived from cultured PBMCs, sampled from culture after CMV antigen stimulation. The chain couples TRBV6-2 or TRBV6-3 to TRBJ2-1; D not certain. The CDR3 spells CASSYSIQSSYNEQFF. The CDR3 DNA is TGTGCCAGCAGTTACTCGATACAAAGCTCCTACAATGAGCAGTTCTTC.